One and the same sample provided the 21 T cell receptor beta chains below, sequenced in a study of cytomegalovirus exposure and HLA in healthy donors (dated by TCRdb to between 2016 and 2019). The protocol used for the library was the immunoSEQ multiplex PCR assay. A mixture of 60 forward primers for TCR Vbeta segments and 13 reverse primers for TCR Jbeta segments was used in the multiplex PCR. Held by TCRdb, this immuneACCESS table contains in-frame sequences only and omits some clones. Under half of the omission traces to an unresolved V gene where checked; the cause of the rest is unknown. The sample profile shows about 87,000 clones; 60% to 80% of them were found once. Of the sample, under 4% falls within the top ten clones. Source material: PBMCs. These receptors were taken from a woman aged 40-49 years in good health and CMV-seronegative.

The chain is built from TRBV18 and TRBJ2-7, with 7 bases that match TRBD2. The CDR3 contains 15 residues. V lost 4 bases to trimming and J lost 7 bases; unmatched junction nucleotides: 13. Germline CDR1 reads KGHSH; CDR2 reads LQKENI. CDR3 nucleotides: TGTGCCAGCTCACTCTTCCGTGGCGGGGAGGGTGAGCAGTACTTC. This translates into CASSLFRGGEGEQYF.

CDR3 in DNA: TGTGCCAGCAGCTTAGGACAGGGGGCCAACACTGAAGCTTTCTTT. Protein: CASSLGQGANTEAFF. The V call is TRBV7-9, the J call TRBJ1-1, with TRBD1 matching over 10 bases. This CDR3 comprises 15 residues. The germline gives CDR1 SEHNR, CDR2 FQNEAQ (reference sequence). Unmatched junction bases numbered 1, after V lost 1 base and J lost 2 bases.

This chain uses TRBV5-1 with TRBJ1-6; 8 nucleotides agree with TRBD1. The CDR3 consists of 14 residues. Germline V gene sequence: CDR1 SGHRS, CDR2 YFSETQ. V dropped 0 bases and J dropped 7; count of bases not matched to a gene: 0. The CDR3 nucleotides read TGCGCCAGCAGCTTGGGACAGGGGAATTCACCCCTCCACTTT. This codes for CASSLGQGNSPLHF.

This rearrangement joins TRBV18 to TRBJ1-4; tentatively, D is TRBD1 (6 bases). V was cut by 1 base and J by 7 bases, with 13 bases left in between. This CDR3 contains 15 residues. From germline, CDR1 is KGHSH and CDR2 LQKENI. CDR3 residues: CASSPLGGPLEKLFF. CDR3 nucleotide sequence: TGTGCCAGCTCACCACTTGGGGGCCCCCTTGAAAAACTGTTTTTT.

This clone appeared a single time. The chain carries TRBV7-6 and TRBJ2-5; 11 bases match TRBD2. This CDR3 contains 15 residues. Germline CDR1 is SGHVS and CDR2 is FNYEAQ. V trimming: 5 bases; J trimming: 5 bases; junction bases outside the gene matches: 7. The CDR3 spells CASSPSSGGAETQYF. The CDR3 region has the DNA TGTGCCAGCAGCCCCAGTAGCGGGGGGGCGGAGACCCAGTACTTC.

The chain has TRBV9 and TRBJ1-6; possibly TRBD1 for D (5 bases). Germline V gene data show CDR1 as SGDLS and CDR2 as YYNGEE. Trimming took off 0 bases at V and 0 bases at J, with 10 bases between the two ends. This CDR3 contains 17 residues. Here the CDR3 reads CASSVAGRSSYNSPLHF. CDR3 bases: TGTGCCAGCAGCGTAGCAGGGAGGAGCTCCTATAATTCACCCCTCCACTTT.

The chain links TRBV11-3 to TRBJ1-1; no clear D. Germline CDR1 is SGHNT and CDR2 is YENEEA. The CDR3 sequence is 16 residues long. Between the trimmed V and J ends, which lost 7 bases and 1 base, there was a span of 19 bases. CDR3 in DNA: TGTGCCAGCAACCCTCCTTCCGCAGGATCGAACACTGAAGCTTTCTTT. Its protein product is CASNPPSAGSNTEAFF. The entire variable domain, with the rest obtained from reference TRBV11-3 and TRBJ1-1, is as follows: EAGVVQSPRYKIIEKKQPVAFWCNPISGHNTLYWYLQNLGQGPELLIRYENEEAVDDSQLPKDRFSAERLKGVDSTLKIQPAELGDSAVYLCASNPPSAGSNTEAFFGQGTRLTVV.

CDR3 amino acids: CASSSRTLVEKLFF. The DNA of the CDR3 is TGTGCCAGCAGTTCTCGGACACTCGTGGAAAAACTGTTTTTT. V usage is TRBV6-5 and J usage is TRBJ1-4, with D perhaps TRBD1 (5 bases). Trimming left V 4 bases short and J 8 bases short, with 14 bases between. Germline CDR1 MNHEY, CDR2 SVGAGI. The CDR3 is 14 residues long.

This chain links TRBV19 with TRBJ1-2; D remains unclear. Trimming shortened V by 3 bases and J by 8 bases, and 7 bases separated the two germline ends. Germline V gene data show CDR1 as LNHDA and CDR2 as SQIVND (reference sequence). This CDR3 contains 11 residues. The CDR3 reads CASSIPGGYTF. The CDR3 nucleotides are TGTGCCAGTAGTATTCCGGGGGGCTACACCTTC.

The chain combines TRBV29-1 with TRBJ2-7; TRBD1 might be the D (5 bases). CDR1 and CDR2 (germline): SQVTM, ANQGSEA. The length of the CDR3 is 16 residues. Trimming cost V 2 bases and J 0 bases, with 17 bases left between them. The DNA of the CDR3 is TGCAGCGTTGAAAGCCTCCAAGGGGCCAGCTCCTACGAGCAGTACTTC. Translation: CSVESLQGASSYEQYF.

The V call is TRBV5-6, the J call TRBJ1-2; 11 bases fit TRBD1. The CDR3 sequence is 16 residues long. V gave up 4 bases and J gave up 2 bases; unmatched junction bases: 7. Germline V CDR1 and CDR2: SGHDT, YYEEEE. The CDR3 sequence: CASSNGQGALNYGYTF. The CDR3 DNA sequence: TGTGCCAGCAGCAATGGACAGGGGGCGTTGAACTATGGCTACACCTTC.

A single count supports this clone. Here the CDR3 DNA reads TGCAGCGTCGGCGGGACAGGGGGCCCTAATGAAAAACTGTTTTTT. It yields the protein CSVGGTGGPNEKLFF. The rearrangement uses TRBV29-1 and TRBJ1-4, with 12 bases aligning to TRBD1. The CDR3 has 15 amino acids. V shed 6 bases and J 3 bases; nucleotides not matched to a gene: 5. Germline values: CDR1 SQVTM, CDR2 ANQGSEA. The variable domain in full, with the rest retrieved from reference TRBV29-1 and TRBJ1-4, is SAVISQKPSRDICQRGTSLTIQCQVDSQVTMMFWYRQQPGQSLTLIATANQGSEATYESGFVIDKFPISRPNLTFSTLTVSNMSPEDSSIYLCSVGGTGGPNEKLFFGSGTQLSVL.

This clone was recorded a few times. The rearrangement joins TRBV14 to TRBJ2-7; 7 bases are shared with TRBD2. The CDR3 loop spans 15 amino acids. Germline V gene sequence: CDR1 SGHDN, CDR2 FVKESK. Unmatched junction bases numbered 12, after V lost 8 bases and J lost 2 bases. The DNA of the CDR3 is TGTGCCAGCGGCTTCGGGACTACCAACACCTACGAGCAGTACTTC. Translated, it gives CASGFGTTNTYEQYF.

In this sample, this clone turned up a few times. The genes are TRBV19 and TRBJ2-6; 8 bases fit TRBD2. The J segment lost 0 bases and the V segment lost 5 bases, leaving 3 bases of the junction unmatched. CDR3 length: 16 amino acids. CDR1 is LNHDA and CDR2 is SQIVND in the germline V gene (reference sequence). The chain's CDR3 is CASSEAGVSGANVLTF. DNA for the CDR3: TGTGCCAGTAGTGAAGCGGGGGTCTCTGGGGCCAACGTCCTGACTTTC.

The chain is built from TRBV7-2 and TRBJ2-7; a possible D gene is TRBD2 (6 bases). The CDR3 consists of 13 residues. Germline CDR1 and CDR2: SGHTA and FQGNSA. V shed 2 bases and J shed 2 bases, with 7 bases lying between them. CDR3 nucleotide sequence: TGTGCCAGCAGCTTAACGGGAGCCTACGAGCAGTACTTC. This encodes CASSLTGAYEQYF.

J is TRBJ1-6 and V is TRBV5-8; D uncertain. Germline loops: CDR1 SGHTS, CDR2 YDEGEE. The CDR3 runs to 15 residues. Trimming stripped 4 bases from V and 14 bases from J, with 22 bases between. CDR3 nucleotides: TGTGCCAGCAGCACGGCTGGACGGGAAGGATGGGCCCTCCACTTT. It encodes CASSTAGREGWALHF.

This CDR3 reads CASSQESDTSSGANVLTF. The CDR3 DNA reads as TGTGCCAGCAGCCAAGAATCGGACACAAGCTCTGGGGCCAACGTCCTGACTTTC. The chain combines TRBV4-2 with TRBJ2-6, with D perhaps matching TRBD1 (5 bases). Trimming removed 0 bases at V and 0 bases at J, with 12 bases between. CDR1 LGHNA and CDR2 YNFKEQ come from the germline V gene. The CDR3 contains 18 residues.

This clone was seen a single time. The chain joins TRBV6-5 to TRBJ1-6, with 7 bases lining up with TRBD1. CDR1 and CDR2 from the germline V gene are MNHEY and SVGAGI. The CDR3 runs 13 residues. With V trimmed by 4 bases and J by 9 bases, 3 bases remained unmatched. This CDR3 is CASSSTGFSPLHF. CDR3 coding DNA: TGTGCCAGCAGTTCGACAGGGTTTTCACCCCTCCACTTT.

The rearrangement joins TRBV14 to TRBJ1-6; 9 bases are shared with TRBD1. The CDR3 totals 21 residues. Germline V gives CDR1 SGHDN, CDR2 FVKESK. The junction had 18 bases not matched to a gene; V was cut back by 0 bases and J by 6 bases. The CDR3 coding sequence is TGTGCCAGCAGCCAAGAGAGGGCAGATTTCGCGGACAGGGGCTTTAATTCACCCCTCCACTTT. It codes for CASSQERADFADRGFNSPLHF.

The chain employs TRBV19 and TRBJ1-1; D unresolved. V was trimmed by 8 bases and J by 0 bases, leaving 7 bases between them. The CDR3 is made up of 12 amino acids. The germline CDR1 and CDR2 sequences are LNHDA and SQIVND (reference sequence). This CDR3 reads CASRNMNTEAFF. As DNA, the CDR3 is TGTGCCAGTCGAAACATGAACACTGAAGCTTTCTTT. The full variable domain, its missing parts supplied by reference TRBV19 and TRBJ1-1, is DGGITQSPKYLFRKEGQNVTLSCEQNLNHDAMYWYRQDPGQGLRLIYYSQIVNDFQKGDIAEGYSVSREKKESFPLTVTSAQKNPTAFYLCASRNMNTEAFFGQGTRLTVV.

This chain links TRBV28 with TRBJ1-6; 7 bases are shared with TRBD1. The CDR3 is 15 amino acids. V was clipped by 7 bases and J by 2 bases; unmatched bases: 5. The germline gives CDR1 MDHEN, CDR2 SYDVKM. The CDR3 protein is CASTTTGAYNSPLHF. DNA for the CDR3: TGTGCCAGCACCACAACAGGGGCCTATAATTCACCCCTCCACTTT.